This passage covers 16 T cell receptor beta chains from one sample sequenced in a study of beta chain features in type 1 diabetes. The antigens for these receptors are not known. Every bit of the isolated RNA underwent reverse transcription, so sequencing read expressed TCRB transcripts. Profiling relied on immunoSEQ multiplex PCR, and the TCRdb table lists in-frame clones only, not all of them. The data hold about 260,000 clones, with 24% observed a single time. Overall study results and limits: Shorter TCRB CDR3s, moderately but significantly so, marked every one of the four CD4+ subsets in Type 1 diabetes patients.

Sequenced material: naive CD4+ T cells from blood. The receptors shown here come from a woman aged 25 to 39 with type 1 diabetes.

The chain employs TRBV20-1 and TRBJ2-7; D is ambiguous. The CDR3 length is 11 residues. Per the germline V gene, CDR1 is DFQATT and CDR2 is SNEGSKA (reference sequence). The V end was cut by 3 bases, the J end by 5 bases, with 8 bases between. DNA for the CDR3: TGCAGTGCTAGTAATCAGGACGAGCAGTACTTC. Translating it yields CSASNQDEQYF.

Only a few counts were recorded for this clone. V is TRBV29-1 and J is TRBJ2-5; D unclear. Trimming removed 3 bases from V and 1 base from J, with 9 bases in between. CDR1 is SQVTM and CDR2 is ANQGSEA in the germline V gene. The CDR3 runs to 13 residues. The CDR3 here is CSVDFRSQETQYF. In nucleotides, the CDR3 is TGCAGCGTTGATTTTCGCAGCCAAGAGACCCAGTACTTC.

The gene calls are TRBV2 and TRBJ2-1; D may be TRBD2 (5 bases). The CDR3 has 15 residues. Germline CDR1 is SNHLY and CDR2 is FYNNEI. V lost 3 bases, J lost 1 base, and 10 bases lay in between. CDR3: CASSDLGASYNEQFF. The CDR3 DNA reads as TGTGCCAGCAGTGACCTGGGAGCGTCCTACAATGAGCAGTTCTTC.

This clone has just a few counts. This sequence joins TRBV29-1 and TRBJ1-1, with unresolved D. V shed 6 bases and J shed 7 bases, with 12 bases lying between them. The CDR3 has 11 residues. Germline CDR1 and CDR2: SQVTM and ANQGSEA. The CDR3 DNA reads as TGCAGCGTGGTGAGGGCCATTGAAGCTTTCTTT. Its translation is CSVVRAIEAFF.

This rearrangement joins TRBV4-2 to TRBJ2-7, with D maybe TRBD2 (5 bases). Germline CDR1 reads LGHNA; CDR2 reads YNFKEQ. The CDR3 covers 15 residues. Trimming cost V 5 bases and J 7 bases, with 21 bases left between them. The CDR3 region is CASSAQRRPTGEQYF. CDR3 sequence (DNA): TGTGCCAGCAGCGCCCAACGGAGGCCAACGGGGGAGCAGTACTTC.

This chain uses TRBV11-3 with TRBJ1-1; D perhaps matches TRBD1 (5 bases). V lost 5 bases and J lost 4, with 14 bases in between. Germline CDR1 is SGHNT and CDR2 is YENEEA. This CDR3 has 14 amino acids. CDR3 bases: TGTGCCAGCAGCCGCGGAGGGGAAGCCACTGAAGCTTTCTTT. Protein product: CASSRGGEATEAFF.

This clone has only a few counts. The J gene is TRBJ2-5, the V gene TRBV9; D is possibly TRBD2 (6 bases). The germline CDR1 and CDR2 sequences are SGDLS and YYNGEE. Between the trimmed V and J ends, which lost 3 bases and 4 bases, there was a span of 16 bases. There are 15 residues in the CDR3. The chain's CDR3 is CASSASGTGGETQYF. The DNA of the CDR3 is TGTGCCAGCAGCGCTTCGGGGACCGGGGGAGAGACCCAGTACTTC.

The V gene is TRBV7-9, the J gene TRBJ2-7; unclear D gene. Germline V gene sequence: CDR1 SEHNR, CDR2 FQNEAQ (reference sequence). Trimming removed 4 bases at V and 2 bases at J, with 12 bases between. CDR3 length equals 14 residues. CDR3 region: CASSSPRFPYEQYF. The CDR3 DNA reads TGTGCCAGCAGCTCGCCCAGGTTCCCCTACGAGCAGTACTTC. Supplemented by reference TRBV7-9 and TRBJ2-7, the full variable domain reads DTGVSQNPRHKITKRGQNVTFRCDPISEHNRLYWYRQTLGQGPEFLTYFQNEAQLEKSRLLSDRFSAERPKGSFSTLEIQRTEQGDSAMYLCASSSPRFPYEQYFGPGTRLTVT.

The chain carries TRBV29-1 and TRBJ1-1, with D possibly matching TRBD1 (5 bases). CDR3 length: 13 amino acids. The germline V and J ends were trimmed by 4 bases and 5 bases, with 14 bases remaining between them. Germline CDR1 SQVTM, CDR2 ANQGSEA. The CDR3 here is CSVVLQVGTEAFF. Here the CDR3 DNA reads TGCAGCGTTGTCTTACAGGTAGGGACTGAAGCTTTCTTT.

This clone has a handful of counts. V is TRBV29-1 and J is TRBJ1-1; D uncertain. This CDR3 spans 14 amino acids. CDR1 and CDR2 (germline): SQVTM, ANQGSEA. Trimming left V 5 bases short and J 2 bases short, with 15 bases between. CDR3 loop: CSVIGRVGNTEAFF. The CDR3 nucleotides read TGCAGCGTTATAGGGAGGGTAGGAAACACTGAAGCTTTCTTT.

This clone showed up just a few times. This chain joins TRBV5-1 and TRBJ1-1, with TRBD1 matching over 10 bases. Germline loops: CDR1 SGHRS, CDR2 YFSETQ. This CDR3 contains 16 residues. V lost 4 bases to trimming and J lost 1 base; unmatched junction nucleotides: 7. The CDR3 DNA sequence: TGCGCCAGCAGCCCGGACAGGGGGGAGGGGAACACTGAAGCTTTCTTT. Its protein product is CASSPDRGEGNTEAFF.

The chain employs TRBV19 and TRBJ2-1; D gene unclear. V shed 8 bases and J shed 12 bases, with 17 bases lying between them. Germline-derived CDR1 and CDR2 are LNHDA and SQIVND (reference sequence). There are 12 residues in the CDR3. Written as DNA, the CDR3 is TGTGCCAGTGGAACGACACTTTCTTTGCAGTTCTTC. This codes for CASGTTLSLQFF. Supplemented by reference TRBV19 and TRBJ2-1, the full variable domain reads DGGITQSPKYLFRKEGQNVTLSCEQNLNHDAMYWYRQDPGQGLRLIYYSQIVNDFQKGDIAEGYSVSREKKESFPLTVTSAQKNPTAFYLCASGTTLSLQFFGPGTRLTVL.

The rearrangement links TRBV7-9 to TRBJ1-5; D not certain. V was shortened by 3 bases and J by 5 bases, with 11 bases between the two germline ends. Germline CDR1 SEHNR, CDR2 FQNEAQ (reference sequence). This CDR3 has 14 residues. This CDR3 is CASSLEGSDQPQHF. The CDR3 DNA reads TGTGCCAGCAGCTTGGAAGGGAGTGATCAGCCCCAGCATTTT.

This rearrangement joins TRBV11-2 to TRBJ2-1; 11 bases fit TRBD2. This CDR3 has 15 amino acids. Germline CDR1 reads SGHAT; CDR2 reads FQNNGV. V shed 6 bases, J shed 13 bases, and the junction held 14 bases outside the gene matches. DNA of the CDR3: TGTGCCAGCAGTCCTATAGCACTAGCGGGAGTAATTCAGTTCTTC. Residues: CASSPIALAGVIQFF. Full variable domain (outside the CDR3, taken from reference TRBV11-2 and TRBJ2-1): EAGVAQSPRYKIIEKRQSVAFWCNPISGHATLYWYQQILGQGPKLLIQFQNNGVVDDSQLPKDRFSAERLKGVDSTLKIQPAKLEDSAVYLCASSPIALAGVIQFFGPGTRLTVL.

The chain couples TRBV5-1 to TRBJ2-7; D possibly corresponds to TRBD2 (5 bases). V lost 7 bases and J 5 bases, leaving 19 bases between the germline ends. CDR1 and CDR2 from the germline V gene are SGHRS and YFSETQ. This CDR3 is 14 amino acids long. The CDR3 nucleotides read TGCGCCAGCGCGGCCGGGATCCCTGGGAACGAGCAGTACTTC. Its translation is CASAAGIPGNEQYF. Full variable domain (remainder filled in from reference TRBV5-1 and TRBJ2-7): KAGVTQTPRYLIKTRGQQVTLSCSPISGHRSVSWYQQTPGQGLQFLFEYFSETQRNKGNFPGRFSGRQFSNSRSEMNVSTLELGDSALYLCASAAGIPGNEQYFGPGTRLTVT.

This clone has only a few counts. This sequence joins TRBV30 and TRBJ2-1; D perhaps matches TRBD2 (7 bases). The V gene's germline CDR1 is GTSNPN and CDR2 SVGIG (reference sequence). V lost 1 base, J lost 3 bases, and 16 bases lay in between. This CDR3 has 16 residues. The CDR3 region is CAWSAPGASGYNEQFF. The DNA of the CDR3 is TGTGCCTGGAGTGCCCCGGGGGCTAGCGGCTACAATGAGCAGTTCTTC. The full variable domain, completed using reference TRBV30 and TRBJ2-1, is SQTIHQWPATLVQPVGSPLSLECTVEGTSNPNLYWYRQAAGRGLQLLFYSVGIGQISSEVPQNLSASRPQDRQFILSSKKLLLSDSGFYLCAWSAPGASGYNEQFFGPGTRLTVL.